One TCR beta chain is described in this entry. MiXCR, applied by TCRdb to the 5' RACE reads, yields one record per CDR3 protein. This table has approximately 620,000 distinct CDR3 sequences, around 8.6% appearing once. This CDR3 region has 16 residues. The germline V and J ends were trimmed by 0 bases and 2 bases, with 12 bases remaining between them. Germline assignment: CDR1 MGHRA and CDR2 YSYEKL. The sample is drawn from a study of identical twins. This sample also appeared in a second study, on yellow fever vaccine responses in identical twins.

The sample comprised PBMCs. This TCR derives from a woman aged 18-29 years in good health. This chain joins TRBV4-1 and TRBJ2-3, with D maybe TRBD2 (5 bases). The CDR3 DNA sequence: TGCGCCAGCAGCCAAGAACCCCCGGGGATCACAGATACGCAGTATTTT. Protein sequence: CASSQEPPGITDTQYF.